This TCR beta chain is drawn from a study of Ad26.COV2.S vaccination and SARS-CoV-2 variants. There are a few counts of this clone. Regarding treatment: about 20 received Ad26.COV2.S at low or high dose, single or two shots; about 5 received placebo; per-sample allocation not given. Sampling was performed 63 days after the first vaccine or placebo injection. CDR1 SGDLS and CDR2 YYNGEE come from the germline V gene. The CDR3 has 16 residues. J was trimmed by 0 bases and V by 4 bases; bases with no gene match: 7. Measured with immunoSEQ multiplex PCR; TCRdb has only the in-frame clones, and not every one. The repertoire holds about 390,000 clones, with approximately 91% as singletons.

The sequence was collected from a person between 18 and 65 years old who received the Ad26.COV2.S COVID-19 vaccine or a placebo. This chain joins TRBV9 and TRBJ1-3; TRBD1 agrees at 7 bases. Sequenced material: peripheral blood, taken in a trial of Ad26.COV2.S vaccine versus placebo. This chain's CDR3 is CASSLGSGGSGNTIYF. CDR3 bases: TGTGCCAGCAGCCTCGGATCAGGGGGCTCTGGAAACACCATATATTTT. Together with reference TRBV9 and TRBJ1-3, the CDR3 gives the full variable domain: DSGVTQTPKHLITATGQRVTLRCSPRSGDLSVYWYQQSLDQGLQFLIQYYNGEERAKGNILERFSAQQFPDLHSELNLSSLELGDSALYFCASSLGSGGSGNTIYFGEGSWLTVV.